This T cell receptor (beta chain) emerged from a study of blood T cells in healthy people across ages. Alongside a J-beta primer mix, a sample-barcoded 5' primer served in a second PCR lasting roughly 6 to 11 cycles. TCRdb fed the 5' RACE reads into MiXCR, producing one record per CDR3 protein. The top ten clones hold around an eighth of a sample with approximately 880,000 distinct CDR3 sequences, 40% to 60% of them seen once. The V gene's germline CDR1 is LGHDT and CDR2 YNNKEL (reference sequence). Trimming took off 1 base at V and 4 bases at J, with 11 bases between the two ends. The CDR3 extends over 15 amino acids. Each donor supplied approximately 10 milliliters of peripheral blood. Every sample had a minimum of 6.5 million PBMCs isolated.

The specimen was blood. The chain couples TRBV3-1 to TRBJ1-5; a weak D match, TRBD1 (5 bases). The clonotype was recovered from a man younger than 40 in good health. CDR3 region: CASSQGAQGNQPQHF. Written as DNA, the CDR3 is TGTGCCAGCAGCCAAGGTGCTCAGGGTAATCAGCCCCAGCATTTT.